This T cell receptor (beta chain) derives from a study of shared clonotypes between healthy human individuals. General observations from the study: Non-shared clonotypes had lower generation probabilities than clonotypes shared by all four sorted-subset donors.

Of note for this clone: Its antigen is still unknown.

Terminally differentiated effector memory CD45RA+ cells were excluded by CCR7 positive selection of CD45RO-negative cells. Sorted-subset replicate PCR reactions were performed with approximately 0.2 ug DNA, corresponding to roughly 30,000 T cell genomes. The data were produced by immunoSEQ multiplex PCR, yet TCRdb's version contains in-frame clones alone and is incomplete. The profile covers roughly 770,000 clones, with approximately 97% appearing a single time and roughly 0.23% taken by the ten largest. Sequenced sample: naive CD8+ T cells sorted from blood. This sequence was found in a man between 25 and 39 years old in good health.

CDR3 coding DNA: TGTGCCAGCAGCCAACAGGGTCGCGGCTACACCTTC. Translating it yields CASSQQGRGYTF. The rearrangement joins TRBV5-6 to TRBJ1-2; perhaps TRBD1 as D (6 bases). Trimming pared 4 bases from V and 8 bases from J, leaving 12 bases between. Germline lookup yields CDR1 SGHDT and CDR2 YYEEEE. CDR3 length: 12 amino acids.